Listed here are 20 T cell receptor beta chains from one sample, sequenced in a study of shared clonotypes between healthy human individuals. Data came from immunoSEQ multiplex PCR; TCRdb stores just in-frame clones and leaves some out. This table has about 1 million clones, 60% to 80% appearing once. The sample comprised memory CD4+ T cells sorted from blood. Subset denoted: CD45RA-negative fraction. The origin of the receptors is a young man in good health.

The genes are TRBV5-1 and TRBJ2-1; 7 positions match TRBD2. The CDR3 covers 15 residues. V gave up 0 bases and J gave up 7 bases; unmatched junction bases: 7. Germline CDR1 reads SGHRS; CDR2 reads YFSETQ. The CDR3: CASSLGSGRVNEQFF. CDR3 nucleotide sequence: TGCGCCAGCAGCTTGGGTTCAGGGAGGGTAAATGAGCAGTTCTTC.

Only a few counts were recorded for this clone. The J gene is TRBJ1-1, the V gene TRBV30, with TRBD1 matching over 8 bases. Per the germline V gene, CDR1 is GTSNPN and CDR2 is SVGIG (reference sequence). With V trimmed by 5 bases and J by 10 bases, 9 bases remained unmatched. The CDR3 totals 12 residues. CDR3 amino acids: CAWSGTGFSAFF. The CDR3 bases are TGTGCCTGGTCCGGGACAGGCTTCTCAGCTTTCTTT.

This sequence joins TRBV5-1 and TRBJ2-3; possible D gene TRBD1, 6 bases. Trimming pared 1 base from V and 2 bases from J, leaving 8 bases between. The CDR3 has 14 amino acids. Per germline, CDR1 SGHRS and CDR2 YFSETQ. Here the CDR3 reads CASSLNRDTDTQYF. CDR3 nucleotides: TGCGCCAGCAGCTTGAACAGGGACACAGATACGCAGTATTTT.

This clone appeared a single time. The genes are TRBV18 and TRBJ1-2, with 9 bases identical to TRBD1. CDR3 length equals 13 residues. The V gene's germline CDR1 is KGHSH and CDR2 LQKENI. V gave up 6 bases and J gave up 8 bases; unmatched junction bases: 7. The CDR3 reads CASSRDRDSGYTF. The CDR3 region has the DNA TGTGCCAGCTCCCGGGACAGGGACTCCGGCTACACCTTC.

V gene TRBV6-5 combines with J gene TRBJ2-5; D gene ambiguous. Trimming pared 0 bases from V and 2 bases from J, leaving 7 bases between. The CDR3 spans 14 residues. Germline CDR1 and CDR2: MNHEY and SVGAGI. The chain's CDR3 is CASSYSFVQETQYF. CDR3 DNA sequence: TGTGCCAGCAGTTACTCGTTTGTTCAAGAGACCCAGTACTTC.

Written as DNA, the CDR3 is TGTGCCAGCAACCCAGGGGGCTTTGGCTACACCTTC. Its protein product is CASNPGGFGYTF. The rearrangement uses TRBV6-6 and TRBJ1-2, with 8 bases fitting TRBD1. The CDR3 extends over 12 amino acids. Germline CDR1 reads MNHNY; CDR2 reads SVGAGI (reference sequence). V was clipped by 7 bases and J by 7 bases; unmatched bases: 5.

The J gene is TRBJ2-7, the V gene TRBV6-5; D not certain. This CDR3 comprises 14 residues. CDR1 and CDR2 (germline): MNHEY, SVGAGI. Trimming took 2 bases from V and 2 from J, leaving 10 bases between them. In nucleotides, the CDR3 is TGTGCCAGCAGTTACCGTGAACAGACCTACGAGCAGTACTTC. Protein: CASSYREQTYEQYF.

The count of this clone is one. The same CDR3 is also encoded by other DNA sequences in this sample. The CDR3 sequence is CAILAGGPYNEQFF. CDR3 DNA: TGTGCCATTTTAGCGGGGGGCCCCTACAATGAGCAGTTCTTC. The chain employs TRBV10-3 and TRBJ2-1; 10 nucleotides line up with TRBD2. With 9 bases clipped from V and 2 bases from J, the junction kept 4 bases outside the gene matches. Germline lookup yields CDR1 ENHRY and CDR2 SYGVKD. This CDR3 has 14 residues.

The V and J genes are TRBV7-2 and TRBJ2-3; 11 bases fit TRBD1. J was trimmed by 5 bases and V by 5 bases; bases with no gene match: 6. The CDR3 consists of 15 residues. The germline V gene encodes CDR1 SGHTA and CDR2 FQGNSA. For the CDR3, the DNA is TGTGCCAGCAGCCCCGCCGGGACAGGGGGAGATACGCAGTATTTT. Its translation: CASSPAGTGGDTQYF.

This clone was counted once. V and J are TRBV6-6 and TRBJ2-1; D not resolved. The germline V gene has CDR1 MNHNY and CDR2 SVGAGI (reference sequence). V was trimmed by 0 bases and J by 6 bases, leaving 6 bases between them. The CDR3 is 13 amino acids. CDR3 sequence reads: CASSYSTLNEQFF. The CDR3 bases are TGTGCCAGCAGTTACTCCACCCTCAATGAGCAGTTCTTC.

This clone has a handful of counts. V and J are TRBV2 and TRBJ1-5; D ambiguous. V was clipped by 3 bases and J by 9 bases, with 12 bases between them. This CDR3 comprises 13 residues. The germline gives CDR1 SNHLY, CDR2 FYNNEI. Here the CDR3 DNA reads TGTGCCAGCAGTGACGGACTCTGGATGCCCCAGCATTTT. It is translated as CASSDGLWMPQHF.

The V call is TRBV7-6, the J call TRBJ1-4; possible D gene TRBD1, 5 bases. In germline, CDR1 is SGHVS, CDR2 FNYEAQ. Trimming cost V 4 bases and J 8 bases, with 23 bases left between them. The CDR3 runs to 17 residues. The CDR3 sequence: CASSSKAPGVLGEKLFF. The CDR3 coding sequence is TGTGCCAGCAGCTCGAAAGCGCCGGGGGTCCTTGGGGAAAAACTGTTTTTT.

This clone was found a few times. This sequence joins TRBV6-1 and TRBJ1-2; no definite D call. Trimming took 3 bases from V and 4 from J, leaving 3 bases between them. The CDR3 contains 11 residues. The germline V gene encodes CDR1 MNHNS and CDR2 SASEGT. The CDR3 DNA sequence: TGTGCCAGCAGTGACATCTATGGCTACACCTTC. This translates into CASSDIYGYTF.

The chain uses TRBV12-5 and TRBJ1-1; D gene uncertain. The CDR3 sequence is 14 residues long. V gave up 6 bases and J gave up 2 bases, with 13 bases separating them. CDR1 and CDR2 from the germline V gene are LGHNT and FRNRAP. As DNA, the CDR3 is TGTGCTAGTGGCGGGGTTGTCCTAAACACTGAAGCTTTCTTT. Residues: CASGGVVLNTEAFF. Full variable domain (missing parts from reference TRBV12-5 and TRBJ1-1): DARVTQTPRHKVTEMGQEVTMRCQPILGHNTVFWYRQTMMQGLELLAYFRNRAPLDDSGMPKDRFSAEMPDATLATLKIQPSEPRDSAVYFCASGGVVLNTEAFFGQGTRLTVV.

This clone has more than one count but fewer than ten. Different DNA sequences within this sample yield the same CDR3. This chain links TRBV30 with TRBJ1-1, with TRBD1 as a possible D gene (5 bases). Germline CDR1 is GTSNPN and CDR2 is SVGIG (reference sequence). The CDR3 has 13 amino acids. V lost 0 bases and J lost 4, with 9 bases in between. DNA of the CDR3: TGTGCCTGGAGTGTACGTGGGGGCACTGAAGCTTTCTTT. This translates into CAWSVRGGTEAFF.

The chain combines TRBV18 with TRBJ2-1; D is perhaps TRBD1 (6 bases). The V gene's germline CDR1 is KGHSH and CDR2 LQKENI. This CDR3 spans 15 amino acids. V gave up 2 bases and J gave up 7 bases, with 15 bases separating them. The CDR3 sequence is CASSPGGQGRNEQFF. The CDR3 region has the DNA TGTGCCAGCTCACCAGGAGGTCAGGGGCGGAATGAGCAGTTCTTC.

The V and J genes are TRBV6-5 and TRBJ2-7; D is unclear. In germline, CDR1 is MNHEY, CDR2 SVGAGI. Trimming shortened V by 9 bases and J by 5 bases, and 11 bases separated the two germline ends. The length of the CDR3 is 11 residues. The DNA for the CDR3 is TGTGCCAGTCGGAGCATCCACGAGCAGTACTTC. It translates to CASRSIHEQYF.

This chain joins TRBV15 and TRBJ1-1; D possibly corresponds to TRBD1 (5 bases). Germline CDR1 is LNHNV and CDR2 is YYDKDF (reference sequence). The CDR3 consists of 12 residues. The V and J ends lost 0 bases and 8 bases respectively, with 7 bases between them. For the CDR3, the DNA is TGTGCCACCAGCAGAGATCAGGGAGAAGCTTTCTTT. Translation gives CATSRDQGEAFF. The full variable domain, with the rest looked up from reference TRBV15 and TRBJ1-1, is DAMVIQNPRYQVTQFGKPVTLSCSQTLNHNVMYWYQQKSSQAPKLLFHYYDKDFNNEADTPDNFQSRRPNTSFCFLDIRSPGLGDTAMYLCATSRDQGEAFFGQGTRLTVV.

The rearrangement links TRBV7-9 to TRBJ1-6, with unresolved D. Trimming removed 5 bases at V and 8 bases at J, with 10 bases between. Germline loops: CDR1 SEHNR, CDR2 FQNEAQ (reference sequence). There are 13 residues in the CDR3. The chain's CDR3 is CASSRTADSPLHF. The CDR3 nucleotides are TGTGCCAGCAGCCGCACAGCCGATTCACCCCTCCACTTT.

The sample holds one count of this clone. V gene TRBV10-3 combines with J gene TRBJ1-2; the match to TRBD1 covers 7 bases. The CDR3 contains 15 residues. The ends lost 2 bases at V and 6 bases at J; junction bases unmatched: 9. Germline CDR1 and CDR2: ENHRY and SYGVKD. DNA for the CDR3: TGTGCCATCAGTGAGGCGGCGACAGGGATGGATGGCTACACCTTC. Protein product: CAISEAATGMDGYTF.